This T cell receptor beta chain emerged from a study of early T cells in non-severe SARS-CoV-2 infection. Study in general: Alpha and beta chains were unpaired, from unsorted whole-blood bulk RNA. Study-wide findings and caveats: Lookups in VDJdb leaned toward anti-spike CD8 responses and missed private and CD4 specificities.

Germline V gene sequence: CDR1 SGHDN, CDR2 FVKESK. The CDR3 length is 16 residues. The ends lost 4 bases at V and 2 bases at J; junction bases unmatched: 9. Tagging with unique molecular identifiers was applied to individual cDNA molecules. A single record per CDR3 protein comes from TCRdb applying MiXCR to the 5' RACE reads. The table includes about 35,000 distinct CDR3 sequences, 5.5% to 8% detected once. A remark on this clonotype: What it binds is unknown.

The gene calls are TRBV14 and TRBJ1-1; 8 nucleotides align to TRBD1. Sequences were obtained from whole blood. The receptor's source is an adult who was a healthcare worker with PCR-confirmed SARS-CoV-2 infection or an uninfected control (not recorded which). CDR3 protein: CASSPYRGVVNTEAFF. CDR3 DNA sequence: TGTGCCAGCAGCCCCTACAGGGGGGTGGTCAACACTGAAGCTTTCTTT.